These T cell receptor beta chains were read from a single sample in a study of T cell responses to AZD1222 COVID-19 vaccine. This table comes from immunoSEQ multiplex PCR, and its TCRdb copy is limited to in-frame clones, with some not included. The sample carries roughly 110,000 clones, 70% to 90% recorded once. The sequencing here drew on peripheral blood, taken 28 days after the second AZD1222 dose. The source of these receptors is an adult who received the AZD1222 COVID-19 vaccine. Both conserved end residues are part of each CDR3. Each record gives: J gene, D gene, clone size, V gene, CDR3 DNA, CDR3 protein. The D gene is left open where the match is weak. Expanded clones get a size class; other rows say once, few or many, or leave the size out.

TRBJ1-5	.	.	TRBV27	TGTGCCAGCAGAAGGGGGGCCGACAATCAGCCCCAGCATTTT	CASRRGADNQPQHF
TRBJ1-1	.	.	TRBV6-5	TGTGCCAGCAGTTACTCCGTAGGCTCGAACACTGAAGCTTTCTTT	CASSYSVGSNTEAFF
TRBJ2-3	TRBD2	few	TRBV6-1	TGTGCCAGCAGTGAAGAGCGGGGGGGCACAGATACGCAGTATTTT	CASSEERGGTDTQYF
TRBJ1-1	TRBD1	.	TRBV7-9	TGTGCCAGCAGCTCCGACGGGACAGCGAACACTGAAGCTTTCTTT	CASSSDGTANTEAFF
TRBJ1-2	.	.	TRBV28	TGTGCCAGCAGTTTATCGGGAGGAAAAATGAATGGCTACACCTTC	CASSLSGGKMNGYTF
TRBJ2-7	TRBD1	once	TRBV6-5	TGTGCCAGCAGGGGACAGGGGGTCGGGCAGTACTTC	CASRGQGVGQYF
TRBJ1-5	.	.	TRBV7-8	TGTGCCAGCAGCCTACTTGGACCGCTCCCGGGGCAGCCCCAGCATTTT	CASSLLGPLPGQPQHF
TRBJ2-7	.	.	TRBV25-1	TGTGCCAGCAGTGAATCTGGGTTGTCCTACGAGCAGTACTTC	CASSESGLSYEQYF
TRBJ2-3	TRBD1	.	TRBV5-1	TGCGCCAGCAGGCCTGATGGGACAGGGATAAACCCCACAGATACGCAGTATTTT	CASRPDGTGINPTDTQYF
TRBJ2-7	.	.	TRBV15	TGTGCCACCAGCAGAGATCAGGGTAGCTACGAGCAGTACTTC	CATSRDQGSYEQYF
TRBJ1-1	.	.	TRBV27	TGTGCCAGCAGTTATGGAAACCTGAACACTGAAGCTTTCTTT	CASSYGNLNTEAFF
TRBJ1-3	.	.	TRBV19	TGTGCCAGTTGGGGGGGTTCGGCTGGAAACACCATATATTTT	CASWGGSAGNTIYF
TRBJ1-1	.	.	TRBV4-1	TGCGCCAGCAGCCAAGCTTGGGGGGGAACTGAAGCTTTCTTT	CASSQAWGGTEAFF
TRBJ1-2	TRBD1	.	TRBV7-9	TGTGCCAGCAGCTTAGGACAGGGCGGCTATGGCTACACCTTC	CASSLGQGGYGYTF
TRBJ1-2	.	.	TRBV5-6	TGTGCCAGCAGCTTGGGACAGGAGAACTATGGCTACACCTTC	CASSLGQENYGYTF
TRBJ2-1	.	.	TRBV18	TGTGCCAGCTCACCGTCGACAAAGTACAATGAGCAGTTCTTC	CASSPSTKYNEQFF
TRBJ1-2	TRBD1	.	TRBV25-1	TGTGCCAGCAGCGCGGGACAGGGGGCGTTTGGCTACACCTTC	CASSAGQGAFGYTF
TRBJ1-1	.	.	TRBV6-5	TGTGCCAGCTATTACCGGTTGGTCAAGAACACTGAAGCTTTCTTT	CASYYRLVKNTEAFF
TRBJ2-2	.	.	TRBV5-1	TGCGCCAGCAGCGCAACGAACACCGGGGAGCTGTTTTTT	CASSATNTGELFF
TRBJ2-7	.	.	TRBV5-5	TGTGCCAGCAGCTTGGCCGAGACTAGGAGCTACGAGCAGTACTTC	CASSLAETRSYEQYF
TRBJ2-7	TRBD2	.	TRBV7-9	TGTGCCAGCAGCCCAGGAGGACGGGGGGTGACCTACGAGCAGTACTTC	CASSPGGRGVTYEQYF
TRBJ1-5	.	once	TRBV6-5	TGTGCCAGCAGTCCCGGGGCACTCGGTCAGCCCCAGCATTTT	CASSPGALGQPQHF
TRBJ1-6	TRBD1	.	TRBV19	TGTGCCAGTAGGGGAAGGGACAGTATTCTTGATTCACCCCTCCACTTT	CASRGRDSILDSPLHF
TRBJ2-3	.	.	TRBV12-3/TRBV12-4	TGTGCCAGCAGTTTAATTGAGGATACGCAGTATTTT	CASSLIEDTQYF
TRBJ1-1	.	.	TRBV19	TGTGCCAGTAGAGACATCGGCATTATTCTGAACACTGAAGCTTTCTTT	CASRDIGIILNTEAFF
TRBJ1-3	TRBD1	.	TRBV25-1	TGTGCCAGCAGTGCCTGGACAGGGCGCGGAAACACCATATATTTT	CASSAWTGRGNTIYF
TRBJ1-2	TRBD1	.	TRBV28	TGTGCCACGACACCCGGGACAGTTAACTATGGCTACACCTTC	CATTPGTVNYGYTF